The 30 T cell receptor beta chains listed next were all sequenced from one sample in a study of metastatic and nonmetastatic thyroid tumors. TCRdb reprocessed the PCR reads via MiXCR. The sample lists around 21,000 clones, more than 20% occurring once. Until they underwent thyroid surgery, no patient had received any treatment. The material sequenced was blood. The receptors shown here come from a male donor with papillary thyroid cancer or a benign thyroid nodule (not recorded which). Some clones in this sample may be carry-over from other donors' samples.

This clone was seen at least ten times. V gene TRBV6-1 combines with J gene TRBJ1-2; no firm D call. Germline assignment: CDR1 MNHNS and CDR2 SASEGT. Trimming left V 5 bases short and J 8 bases short, with 15 bases between. The CDR3 length is 13 residues. CDR3 sequence: CASSPHLSGGYTF. The CDR3 nucleotides are TGTGCCAGCAGTCCCCATCTGTCGGGGGGCTACACCTTC.

This clone occurred many times. The chain employs TRBV19 and TRBJ2-1; D is perhaps TRBD2 (5 bases). The CDR3 is made up of 13 amino acids. Germline-derived CDR1 and CDR2 are LNHDA and SQIVND (reference sequence). Deletions cut 5 bases from V and 5 bases from J, with 10 bases between. Written as DNA, the CDR3 is TGTGCCAGTAGTTCGGACTGGAACAATGAGCAGTTCTTC. This codes for CASSSDWNNEQFF.

This clone showed up many times. The V gene is TRBV5-6, the J gene TRBJ2-1; D possibly corresponds to TRBD1 (5 bases). Trimming removed 0 bases from V and 4 bases from J, with 11 bases in between. The CDR3 runs 15 residues. Germline assignment: CDR1 SGHDT and CDR2 YYEEEE. DNA for the CDR3: TGTGCCAGCAGCTTGGAGCCACAGGCTTACAATGAGCAGTTCTTC. Protein product: CASSLEPQAYNEQFF.

This clone was detected many times. This chain links TRBV5-4 with TRBJ2-1, with no clear D. V lost 0 bases and J lost 0, with 10 bases in between. The germline gives CDR1 SGHNT, CDR2 YYREEE (reference sequence). CDR3 size: 16 residues. CDR3 coding DNA: TGTGCCAGCAGCTTGGAGAGGCTAAACTCCTACAATGAGCAGTTCTTC. This sequence encodes CASSLERLNSYNEQFF.

The chain carries TRBV6-5 and TRBJ2-7, with 7 bases matching TRBD1. Germline lookup yields CDR1 MNHEY and CDR2 SVGAGI. Germline trimming cut 0 bases from V and 0 bases from J; bases unmatched to any gene: 11. This CDR3 comprises 18 residues. In DNA, the CDR3 is TGTGCCAGCAGTTACTCGAGTTGGGCAGGGGGTAGCTCCTACGAGCAGTACTTC. It yields the protein CASSYSSWAGGSSYEQYF.

This clone turned up a few times. This may stem from a read error, because a much larger clone lies one nucleotide away. The V and J genes are TRBV29-1 and TRBJ1-2; D gene uncertain. The CDR3 totals 13 residues. Germline V gives CDR1 SQVTM, CDR2 ANQGSEA. The V gene lost 4 bases and the J gene lost 3 bases, with 12 bases spanning the gap. The chain's CDR3 is CSVGDLGYYGYTF. The CDR3 coding sequence is TGCAGCGTTGGGGATTTGGGGTACTATGGCTACACCTTC.

This clone was recorded a few times. The conserved phenylalanine or tryptophan is not found at the CDR3 terminus, so this likely reflects a read error. This chain links TRBV28 with TRBJ2-5, with a tentative D call TRBD1 (6 bases). CDR1 and CDR2 (germline): MDHEN, SYDVKM. The CDR3 is 15 amino acids. CDR3 nucleotide sequence: TGTGCCAGCAGGCCCGGCCTGGGGGCTGGGGAGAACCAGTACCTC. This sequence encodes CASRPGLGAGENQYL.

There are many counts of this clone. The gene calls are TRBV2 and TRBJ2-7, with unresolved D. The length of the CDR3 is 14 residues. Trimming cost V 4 bases and J 0 bases, with 10 bases left between them. In germline, CDR1 is SNHLY, CDR2 FYNNEI. CDR3 residues: CASSAALGSYEQYF. The CDR3 DNA follows: TGTGCCAGCAGTGCTGCATTGGGCTCCTACGAGCAGTACTTC.

This clone was counted at least ten times. This chain links TRBV11-1 with TRBJ2-3; 8 positions agree with TRBD2. Trimming removed 5 bases from V and 4 bases from J; junction bases left unmatched: 11. Looked up from germline, CDR1 is SGHAT and CDR2 is FQDESV (reference sequence). This CDR3 is 16 amino acids long. DNA for the CDR3: TGTGCCAGCAGCCCCAGAAGCGGGAGAAGCGCAGATACGCAGTATTTT. This codes for CASSPRSGRSADTQYF.

This clone appeared many times. The V and J genes are TRBV4-1 and TRBJ2-7; no reliable D call. V was clipped by 0 bases and J by 6 bases, with 12 bases between them. The CDR3 is made up of 14 amino acids. Germline CDR1 reads MGHRA; CDR2 reads YSYEKL. CDR3 amino acids: CASSQDQRLPEQYF. CDR3 nucleotides: TGCGCCAGCAGCCAAGATCAGAGACTTCCCGAGCAGTACTTC.

This clone was seen a few times. A much bigger clone sits one base away, suggesting this may be a read error. This chain joins TRBV20-1 and TRBJ2-2, with D possibly TRBD2 on 5 matching bases. The germline CDR1 and CDR2 sequences are DFQATT and SNEGSKA (reference sequence). Trimming cost V 3 bases and J 4 bases, with 6 bases left between them. This CDR3 is 12 amino acids long. The CDR3 reads CSASGITGELFF. In DNA, the CDR3 is TGCAGTGCTAGCGGGATCACCGGGGAGCTGTTTTTT.

This clone showed up many times. CDR3 DNA sequence: TGTGCCAGCAGCCGGCTACCGGGACTAGAGTCTGGGGCCAACGTCCTGACTTTC. Amino acids: CASSRLPGLESGANVLTF. The chain recombines TRBV7-9 with TRBJ2-6; 8 bases match TRBD2. Germline V gene sequence: CDR1 SEHNR, CDR2 FQNEAQ (reference sequence). The V segment lost 5 bases and the J segment 1 base; nucleotides outside the gene matches: 10. CDR3 length: 18 residues. Together with reference TRBV7-9 and TRBJ2-6, the CDR3 gives the full variable domain: DTGVSQNPRHKITKRGQNVTFRCDPISEHNRLYWYRQTLGQGPEFLTYFQNEAQLEKSRLLSDRFSAERPKGSFSTLEIQRTEQGDSAMYLCASSRLPGLESGANVLTFGAGSRLTVL.

This clone occurred a few times. This chain links TRBV6-1 with TRBJ2-5, with no clear D. Germline-derived CDR1 and CDR2 are MNHNS and SASEGT. The CDR3 totals 11 residues. Trimming removed 7 bases from V and 1 base from J, with 4 bases in between. CDR3 residues: CASTGQETQYF. The CDR3 DNA follows: TGTGCCAGCACAGGCCAAGAGACCCAGTACTTC.

To note about this clone: Other DNA sequences in this sample translate to the same CDR3. V is TRBV20-1 and J is TRBJ2-4; 8 nucleotides match TRBD2. Germline loops: CDR1 DFQATT, CDR2 SNEGSKA (reference sequence). Losses at the gene ends were 6 bases for V and 2 bases for J; bases not matched to a gene: 15. This CDR3 contains 17 residues. The CDR3 sequence is CSASTGGFGMSKNIQYF. CDR3 DNA: TGCAGTGCCAGCACGGGAGGGTTTGGGATGTCCAAAAACATTCAGTACTTC.

This clone occurred a few times. This chain connects TRBV28 to TRBJ2-1, with 9 bases lining up with TRBD1. Germline assignment: CDR1 MDHEN and CDR2 SYDVKM. CDR3 length: 16 amino acids. V trimming: 5 bases; J trimming: 4 bases; junction bases outside the gene matches: 9. The CDR3 DNA reads TGTGCCAGCAGTGGCCGGACAGGGGTCAATTACAATGAGCAGTTCTTC. Protein product: CASSGRTGVNYNEQFF.

This clone was observed many times. This chain uses TRBV20-1 with TRBJ2-7, with 12 bases that match TRBD2. V trimming: 3 bases; J trimming: 0 bases; junction bases outside the gene matches: 9. CDR1 is DFQATT, CDR2 SNEGSKA, per germline (reference sequence). CDR3 length equals 17 residues. CDR3 sequence: CSASDGLAGRISYEQYF. CDR3 DNA sequence: TGCAGTGCTAGCGATGGACTAGCGGGACGCATCTCCTACGAGCAGTACTTC.

As for this clone: This may be a read error, as it is one base from a much larger clone. The V gene is TRBV2, the J gene TRBJ2-5; D remains unclear. The CDR3 loop spans 13 amino acids. CDR1 and CDR2 (germline): SNHLY, FYNNEI. The germline V and J ends were trimmed by 7 bases and 3 bases, with 12 bases remaining between them. The CDR3 bases are TGTGCCAGCATGAAAACGGCGGAAGAGACCCAGTACTTC. Translating it yields CASMKTAEETQYF.

This clone has ten or more counts. This rearrangement joins TRBV28 to TRBJ2-5, with 8 bases aligning to TRBD2. The length of the CDR3 is 13 residues. From germline, CDR1 is MDHEN and CDR2 SYDVKM. V shed 5 bases, J shed 4 bases, and the junction held 3 bases outside the gene matches. The CDR3 bases are TGTGCCAGCAGTCCGGGGGGGGGAGAGACCCAGTACTTC. It specifies CASSPGGGETQYF.

This clone appeared a few times. The chain is built from TRBV28 and TRBJ1-2; possible D gene TRBD1, 6 bases. Germline loops: CDR1 MDHEN, CDR2 SYDVKM. Trimming pared 3 bases from V and 8 bases from J, leaving 16 bases between. The CDR3 runs to 14 residues. Here the CDR3 reads CASSFEGELWGYTF. CDR3 nucleotide sequence: TGTGCCAGCAGTTTTGAGGGGGAGCTATGGGGCTACACCTTC.

In this sample, this clone turned up many times. The chain carries TRBV20-1 and TRBJ1-4; D not resolved. CDR1 DFQATT and CDR2 SNEGSKA come from the germline V gene (reference sequence). The CDR3 runs to 14 residues. The germline V and J ends were trimmed by 5 bases and 0 bases, with 10 bases remaining between them. The CDR3 region is CSASRPATNEKLFF. DNA of the CDR3: TGCAGTGCTTCCAGACCAGCAACTAATGAAAAACTGTTTTTT.

This sequence joins TRBV30 and TRBJ1-1, with D possibly being TRBD1 (6 bases). In germline, CDR1 is GTSNPN, CDR2 SVGIG (reference sequence). The CDR3 spans 15 residues. With 0 bases removed from V and 1 base from J, the gap between germline ends came to 12 bases. Here the CDR3 reads CAWSVPVQGNTEAFF. In nucleotides, the CDR3 is TGTGCCTGGAGTGTACCTGTACAGGGGAACACTGAAGCTTTCTTT.

The chain recombines TRBV16 with TRBJ1-1; no firm D call. Trimming removed 0 bases at V and 0 bases at J, with 11 bases between. Per germline, CDR1 KGHSY and CDR2 FQNENV. The length of the CDR3 is 16 residues. Here the CDR3 DNA reads TGTGCCAGCAGCCAATCTAGGCAGGACCTGAACACTGAAGCTTTCTTT. This gives the protein CASSQSRQDLNTEAFF.

This clone occurred many times. The rearrangement uses TRBV20-1 and TRBJ1-2; no clear D. This CDR3 region has 15 residues. V lost 8 bases and J 3 bases, leaving 22 bases between the germline ends. Germline-derived CDR1 and CDR2 are DFQATT and SNEGSKA (reference sequence). The CDR3 DNA sequence: TGCAGTCCCAGCGGGATCACGGAACCTGACTATGGCTACACCTTC. Protein product: CSPSGITEPDYGYTF.

A remark on this clone: A much more abundant neighbour one base away suggests this may be a read error. Different DNA sequences within this sample yield the same CDR3. The rearrangement uses TRBV6-4 and TRBJ1-4, with TRBD1 identical over 7 bases. This CDR3 is 13 amino acids long. Per germline, CDR1 MRHNA and CDR2 SNTAGT. The ends lost 6 bases at V and 7 bases at J; junction bases unmatched: 5. In nucleotides, the CDR3 is TGTGCCAGCAGGGGCAGGGACAGTGAAAAACTGTTTTTT. Its translation: CASRGRDSEKLFF.

This clone was counted only a few times. The chain is built from TRBV30 and TRBJ1-2; a possible D gene is TRBD1 (6 bases). CDR1 is GTSNPN and CDR2 is SVGIG in the germline V gene (reference sequence). CDR3 length: 14 residues. V was clipped by 8 bases and J by 4 bases, with 20 bases between them. CDR3 DNA sequence: TGTGCCGCCTGGATTGCGAGGGGGGTCTATGGCTACACCTTC. It encodes CAAWIARGVYGYTF.

The table lists this clone with many counts. The genes are TRBV6-2 or TRBV6-3 and TRBJ1-1; D is undetermined. The germline V gene has CDR1 MNHEY and CDR2 SVGEGT. Trimming stripped 3 bases from V and 1 base from J, with 9 bases between. The CDR3 is 14 residues long. The CDR3 sequence: CASSYTRRNTEAFF. In nucleotides, the CDR3 is TGTGCCAGCAGTTATACCAGGAGGAACACTGAAGCTTTCTTT.

The chain combines TRBV13 with TRBJ2-3, with 8 bases fitting TRBD2. V lost 0 bases and J lost 0; bases outside the gene matches: 11. This CDR3 has 19 amino acids. CDR1 PRHDT and CDR2 FYEKMQ come from the germline V gene (reference sequence). CDR3 sequence (DNA): TGTGCCAGCAGCTTAGGCCGAGGCGGGAGGATGTTGAGCACAGATACGCAGTATTTT. It codes for CASSLGRGGRMLSTDTQYF.

This clone was recorded at least ten times. The rearrangement joins TRBV3-1 to TRBJ2-1; TRBD2 agrees at 11 bases. Per germline, CDR1 LGHDT and CDR2 YNNKEL (reference sequence). CDR3 length: 13 residues. The trim removed 4 bases at V and 14 bases at J, leaving 7 bases unmatched. The CDR3 region is CASSRVAGGVEFF. In DNA form, the CDR3 reads TGTGCCAGCAGCCGCGTAGCGGGAGGGGTAGAGTTCTTC.

The V and J genes are TRBV30 and TRBJ1-2; maybe TRBD1 (5 bases). The CDR3 is made up of 12 amino acids. Germline lookup yields CDR1 GTSNPN and CDR2 SVGIG (reference sequence). Trimming took 1 base from V and 6 from J, leaving 9 bases between them. Written as DNA, the CDR3 is TGTGCCTGGAGTGAGTCGGGGGATGGCTACACCTTC. Amino acid sequence: CAWSESGDGYTF. Drawing the rest from reference TRBV30 and TRBJ1-2, the complete variable domain is SQTIHQWPATLVQPVGSPLSLECTVEGTSNPNLYWYRQAAGRGLQLLFYSVGIGQISSEVPQNLSASRPQDRQFILSSKKLLLSDSGFYLCAWSESGDGYTFGSGTRLTVV.

This clone has ten or more counts. The chain joins TRBV5-6 to TRBJ2-4; D call uncertain. CDR1 and CDR2 (germline): SGHDT, YYEEEE. The CDR3 runs 14 residues. The V gene lost 4 bases and the J gene lost 0 bases, with 8 bases spanning the gap. The CDR3 loop is CASSPDLAKNIQYF. CDR3 nucleotides: TGTGCCAGCAGCCCGGACCTAGCCAAAAACATTCAGTACTTC.